One sample yielded the 5 T cell receptor beta chains listed below, sequenced in a study of CD8 T cells in Susac syndrome. The RNA input was roughly 0.45 to 1 ug, and it was reverse transcribed with random hexamers. MiXCR, run by TCRdb on the immunoSEQ multiplex PCR reads, gives a single entry per CDR3 protein. The sample includes 180,000 or so distinct CDR3 sequences, 90% to 95% of them seen just once. The specimen sequenced was CD4+ T cells from PBMCs. Receptors originate from a human donor in good health.

For the CDR3, the DNA is TGCAGCGTTTCTAGCGCAAGCTCCTACAATGAGCAGTTCTTC. Protein product: CSVSSASSYNEQFF. The gene calls are TRBV29-1 and TRBJ2-1, with D perhaps TRBD2 (6 bases). Germline CDR1 is SQVTM and CDR2 is ANQGSEA. This CDR3 is 14 amino acids long. V lost 5 bases and J lost 0, with 11 bases in between.

V usage is TRBV7-2 and J usage is TRBJ2-3; D remains ambiguous. Germline CDR1 is SGHTA and CDR2 is FQGNSA. The V end was cut by 6 bases, the J end by 3 bases, with 7 bases between. This CDR3 is built from 12 residues. In DNA, the CDR3 is TGTGCCAGCAGGGTACAAACAGATACGCAGTATTTT. This gives the protein CASRVQTDTQYF.

This chain connects TRBV24-1 to TRBJ2-7, with D unclear. Trimming removed 9 bases at V and 7 bases at J, with 18 bases between. From germline, CDR1 is KGHDR and CDR2 SFDVKD. The CDR3 totals 13 residues. The CDR3, as DNA: TGTGCCACCCTGAAAAGGCACAGTCTTGAGCAGTACTTC. As protein: CATLKRHSLEQYF.

This clonotype occurred once. The CDR3 DNA reads TGCGCCAGCAGTTCCGGGATAGCGGAGATCCAAGAGACCCAGTACTTC. Translated, it gives CASSSGIAEIQETQYF. This chain connects TRBV5-1 to TRBJ2-5; D might be TRBD2 (6 bases). The V gene's germline CDR1 is SGHRS and CDR2 YFSETQ. CDR3 length: 16 amino acids. Trimming stripped 5 bases from V and 1 base from J, with 18 bases between.

This clonotype occurred once. This rearrangement joins TRBV20-1 to TRBJ2-7; D remains unclear. V lost 0 bases and J lost 7, with 13 bases in between. Germline assignment: CDR1 DFQATT and CDR2 SNEGSKA (reference sequence). The CDR3 sequence is 13 residues long. This CDR3 is CSARDQSPGEQYV. For the CDR3, the DNA is TGCAGTGCTAGAGATCAGAGCCCCGGGGAGCAGTACGTC.